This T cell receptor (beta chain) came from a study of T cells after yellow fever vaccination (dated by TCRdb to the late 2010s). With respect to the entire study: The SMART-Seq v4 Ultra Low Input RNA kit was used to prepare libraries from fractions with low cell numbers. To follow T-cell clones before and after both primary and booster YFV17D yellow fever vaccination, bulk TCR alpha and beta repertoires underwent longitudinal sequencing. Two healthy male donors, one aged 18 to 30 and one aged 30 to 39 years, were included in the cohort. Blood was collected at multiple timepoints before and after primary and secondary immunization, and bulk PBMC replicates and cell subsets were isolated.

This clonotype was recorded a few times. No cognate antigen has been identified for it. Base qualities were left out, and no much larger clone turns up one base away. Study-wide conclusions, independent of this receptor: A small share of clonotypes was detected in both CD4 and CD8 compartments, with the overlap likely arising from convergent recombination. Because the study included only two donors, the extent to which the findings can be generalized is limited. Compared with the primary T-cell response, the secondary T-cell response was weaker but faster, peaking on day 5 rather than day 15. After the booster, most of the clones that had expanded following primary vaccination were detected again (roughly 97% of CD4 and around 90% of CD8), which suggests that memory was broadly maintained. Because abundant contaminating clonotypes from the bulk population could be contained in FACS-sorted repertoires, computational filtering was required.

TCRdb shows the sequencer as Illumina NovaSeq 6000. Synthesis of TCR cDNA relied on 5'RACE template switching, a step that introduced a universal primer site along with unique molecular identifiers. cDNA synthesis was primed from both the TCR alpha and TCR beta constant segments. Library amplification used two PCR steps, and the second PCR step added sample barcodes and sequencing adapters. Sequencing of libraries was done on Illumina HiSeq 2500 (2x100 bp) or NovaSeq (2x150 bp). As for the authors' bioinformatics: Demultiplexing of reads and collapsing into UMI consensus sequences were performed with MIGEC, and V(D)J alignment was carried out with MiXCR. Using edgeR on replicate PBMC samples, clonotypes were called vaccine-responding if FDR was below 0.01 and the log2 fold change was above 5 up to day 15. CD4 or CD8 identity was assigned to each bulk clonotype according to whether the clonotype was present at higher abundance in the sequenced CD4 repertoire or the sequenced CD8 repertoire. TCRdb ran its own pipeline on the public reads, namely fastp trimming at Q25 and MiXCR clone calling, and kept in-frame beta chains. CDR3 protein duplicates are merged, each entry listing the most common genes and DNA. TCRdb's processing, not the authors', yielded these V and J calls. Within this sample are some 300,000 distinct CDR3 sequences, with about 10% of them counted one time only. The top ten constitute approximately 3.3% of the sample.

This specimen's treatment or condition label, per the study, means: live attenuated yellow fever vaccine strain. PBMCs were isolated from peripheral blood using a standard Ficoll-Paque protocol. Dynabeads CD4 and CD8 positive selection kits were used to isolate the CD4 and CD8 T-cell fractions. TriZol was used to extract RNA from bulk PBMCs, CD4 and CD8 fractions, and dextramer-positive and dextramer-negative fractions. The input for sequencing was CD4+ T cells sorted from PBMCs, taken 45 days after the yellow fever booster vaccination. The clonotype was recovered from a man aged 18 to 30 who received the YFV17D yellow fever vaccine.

The CDR3 sequence is CASSQPWFQETQYF. The nucleotide sequence reads as follows: TGTGCCAGCAGCCAGCCGTGGTTCCAAGAGACCCAGTACTTC. Recombination linked TRBV3-1 to TRBJ2-5; no D gene can be assigned with confidence. V and J are truncated by 3 bases and 1 base respectively, leaving an intervening sequence of 9 bases. Via the germline V gene (reference sequence), CDR1 is LGHDT and CDR2 YNNKEL. From the cysteine up to the phenylalanine, the CDR3 has a length of 14 residues. Solely the CDR3 DNA is kept, with 42 bases framed from the first base.